This TCR beta chain was obtained from a study of beta chain features in type 1 diabetes. Points from the study as a whole: Moderately but significantly shorter TCRB CDR3s were found in Type 1 diabetes patients in all four CD4+ subsets. VDJ junctions in type 1 diabetes patients carried more deletions and fewer insertions.

Germline CDR1 MDHEN, CDR2 SYDVKM. The CDR3 is made up of 13 amino acids. The junction had 7 bases not matched to a gene; V was cut back by 8 bases and J by 6 bases. Expressed TCRB transcripts were sequenced after all isolated RNA was converted to cDNA. Data came from immunoSEQ multiplex PCR; TCRdb stores just in-frame clones and leaves some out. The sample comprises hundreds of thousands of clones, roughly 12% of which are singletons, and 0.01% rests with the top ten. This clone has only a few counts. Antigen: not known. Material: naive CD4+ T cells from blood. The source of this sequence is a woman aged 18-29 years with type 1 diabetes. The V and J genes are TRBV28 and TRBJ2-3; the match to TRBD1 covers 8 bases. The CDR3 protein is CASGQGGLDTQYF. As DNA, the CDR3 is TGTGCCAGCGGACAGGGAGGTTTGGATACGCAGTATTTT.